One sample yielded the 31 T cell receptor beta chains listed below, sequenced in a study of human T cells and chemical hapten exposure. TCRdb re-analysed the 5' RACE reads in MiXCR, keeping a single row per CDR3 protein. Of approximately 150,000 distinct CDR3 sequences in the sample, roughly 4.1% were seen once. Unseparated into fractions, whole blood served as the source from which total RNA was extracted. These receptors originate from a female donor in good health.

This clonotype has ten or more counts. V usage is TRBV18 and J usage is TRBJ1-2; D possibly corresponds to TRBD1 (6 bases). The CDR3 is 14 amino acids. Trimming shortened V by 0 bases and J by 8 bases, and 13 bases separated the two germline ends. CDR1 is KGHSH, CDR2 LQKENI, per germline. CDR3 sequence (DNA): TGTGCCAGCTCACCACCAATTAACAGGGACGGCTACACCTTC. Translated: CASSPPINRDGYTF.

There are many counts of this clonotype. Here the CDR3 reads CSALRTGIYEQYF. The CDR3 region has the DNA TGCAGTGCCCTTCGGACAGGGATCTACGAGCAGTACTTC. This rearrangement joins TRBV20-1 to TRBJ2-7; 8 bases align to TRBD1. The germline CDR1 and CDR2 sequences are DFQATT and SNEGSKA (reference sequence). The CDR3 runs 13 residues. The junction had 7 bases not matched to a gene; V was cut back by 6 bases and J by 3 bases.

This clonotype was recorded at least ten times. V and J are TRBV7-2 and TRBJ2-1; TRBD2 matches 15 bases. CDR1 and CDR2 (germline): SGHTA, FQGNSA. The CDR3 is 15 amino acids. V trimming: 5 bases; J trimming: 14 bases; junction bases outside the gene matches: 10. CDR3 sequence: CASSPRTSGGAREFF. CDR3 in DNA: TGTGCCAGCAGCCCTCGGACTAGCGGGGGGGCTAGGGAGTTCTTC.

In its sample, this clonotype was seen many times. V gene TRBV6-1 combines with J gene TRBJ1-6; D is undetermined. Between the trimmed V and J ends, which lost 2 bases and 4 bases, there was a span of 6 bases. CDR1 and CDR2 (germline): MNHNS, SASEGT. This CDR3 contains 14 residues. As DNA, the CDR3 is TGTGCCAGCAGTGAACTCACTTATAATTCACCCCTCCACTTT. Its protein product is CASSELTYNSPLHF.

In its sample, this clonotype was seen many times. CDR3 region: CASSWNSNQPQHF. Here the CDR3 DNA reads TGTGCCAGCAGTTGGAATAGCAATCAGCCCCAGCATTTT. The V gene is TRBV7-2, the J gene TRBJ1-5; D is unresolved. CDR1 is SGHTA and CDR2 is FQGNSA in the germline V gene. The CDR3 loop spans 13 amino acids. V lost 6 bases and J lost 0, with 6 bases in between.

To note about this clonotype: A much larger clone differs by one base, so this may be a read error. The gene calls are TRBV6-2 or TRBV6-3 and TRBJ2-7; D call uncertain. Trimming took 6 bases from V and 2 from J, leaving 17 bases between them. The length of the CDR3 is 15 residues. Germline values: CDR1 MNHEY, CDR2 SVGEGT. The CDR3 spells CASRDSGWSTYEQYF. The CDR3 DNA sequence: TGTGCCAGCAGGGATTCGGGCTGGAGCACCTACGAGCAGTACTTC.

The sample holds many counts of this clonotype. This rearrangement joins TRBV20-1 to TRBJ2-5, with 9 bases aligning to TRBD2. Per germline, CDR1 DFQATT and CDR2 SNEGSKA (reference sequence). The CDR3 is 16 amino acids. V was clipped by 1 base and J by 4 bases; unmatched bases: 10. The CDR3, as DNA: TGCAGTGCTAGAGGAACGGCGGGGGGGCCTGGAGAGACCCAGTACTTC. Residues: CSARGTAGGPGETQYF.

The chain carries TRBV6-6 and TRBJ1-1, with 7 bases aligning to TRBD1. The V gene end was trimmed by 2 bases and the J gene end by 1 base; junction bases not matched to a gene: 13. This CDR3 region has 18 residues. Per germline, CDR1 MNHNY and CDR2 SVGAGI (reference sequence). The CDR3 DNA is TGTGCCAGCAGTTACGGACAGGCCTTCAAGGCGCCGAACACTGAAGCTTTCTTT. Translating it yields CASSYGQAFKAPNTEAFF.

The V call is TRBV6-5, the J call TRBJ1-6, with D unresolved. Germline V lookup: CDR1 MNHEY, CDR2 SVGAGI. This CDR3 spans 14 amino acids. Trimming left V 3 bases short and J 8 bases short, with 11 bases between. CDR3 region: CASSYTATDSPLHF. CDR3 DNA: TGTGCCAGCAGTTATACAGCCACCGATTCACCCCTCCACTTT.

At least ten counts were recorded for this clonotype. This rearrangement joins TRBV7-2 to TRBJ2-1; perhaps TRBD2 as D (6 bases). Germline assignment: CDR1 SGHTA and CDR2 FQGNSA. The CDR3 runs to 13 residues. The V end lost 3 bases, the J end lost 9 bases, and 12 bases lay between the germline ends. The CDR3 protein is CASSLRRGGEQFF. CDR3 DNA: TGTGCCAGCAGCTTGCGACGGGGAGGTGAGCAGTTCTTC.

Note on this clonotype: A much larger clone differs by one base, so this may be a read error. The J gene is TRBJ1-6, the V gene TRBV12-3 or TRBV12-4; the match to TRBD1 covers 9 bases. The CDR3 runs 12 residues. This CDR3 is CASSPGQGPLNF. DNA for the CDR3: TGTGCCAGCAGTCCGGGACAGGGTCCCCTCAACTTT.

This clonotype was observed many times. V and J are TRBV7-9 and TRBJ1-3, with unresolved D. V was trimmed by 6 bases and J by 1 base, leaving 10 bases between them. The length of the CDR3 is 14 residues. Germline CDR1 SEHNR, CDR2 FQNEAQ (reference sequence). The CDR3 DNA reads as TGTGCCAGCAGACACCCTTCGTCTGGAAACACCATATATTTT. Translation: CASRHPSSGNTIYF.

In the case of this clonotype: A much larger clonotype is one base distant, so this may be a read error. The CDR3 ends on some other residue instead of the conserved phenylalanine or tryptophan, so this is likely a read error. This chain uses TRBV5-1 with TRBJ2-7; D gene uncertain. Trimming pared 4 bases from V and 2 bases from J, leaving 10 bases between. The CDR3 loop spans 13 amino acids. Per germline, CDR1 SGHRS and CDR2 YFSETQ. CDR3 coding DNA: TGCGCCAGCAGCAAAGCGACACCCTACGAGCAGTACTAC. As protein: CASSKATPYEQYY.

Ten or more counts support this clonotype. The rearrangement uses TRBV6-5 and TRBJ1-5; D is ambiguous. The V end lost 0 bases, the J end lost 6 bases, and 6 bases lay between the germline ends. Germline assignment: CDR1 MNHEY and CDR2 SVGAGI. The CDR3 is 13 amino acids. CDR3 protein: CASSYSKSQPQHF. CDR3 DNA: TGTGCCAGCAGTTACTCGAAATCTCAGCCCCAGCATTTT.

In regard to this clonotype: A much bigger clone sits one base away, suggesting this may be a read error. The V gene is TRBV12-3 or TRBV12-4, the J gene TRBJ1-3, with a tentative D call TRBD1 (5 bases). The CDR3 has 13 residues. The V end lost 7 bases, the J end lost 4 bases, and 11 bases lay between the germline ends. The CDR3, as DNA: TGTGCCAGCACTCGCCGGGACGGAAACACCATATATTTT. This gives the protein CASTRRDGNTIYF.

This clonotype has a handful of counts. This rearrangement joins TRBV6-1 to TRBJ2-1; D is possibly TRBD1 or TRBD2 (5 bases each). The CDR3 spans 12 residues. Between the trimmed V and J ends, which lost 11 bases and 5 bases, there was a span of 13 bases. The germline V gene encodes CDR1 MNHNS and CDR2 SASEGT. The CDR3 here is CASSRGDNEQFF. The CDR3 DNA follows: TGTGCCTCGTCGAGGGGTGACAATGAGCAGTTCTTC.

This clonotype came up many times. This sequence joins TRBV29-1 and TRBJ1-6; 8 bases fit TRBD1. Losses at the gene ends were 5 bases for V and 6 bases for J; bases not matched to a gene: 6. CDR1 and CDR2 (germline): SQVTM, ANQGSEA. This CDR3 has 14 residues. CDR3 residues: CSVRTGTRNSPLHF. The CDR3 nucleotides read TGCAGCGTTAGGACAGGGACTCGTAATTCACCCCTCCACTTT.

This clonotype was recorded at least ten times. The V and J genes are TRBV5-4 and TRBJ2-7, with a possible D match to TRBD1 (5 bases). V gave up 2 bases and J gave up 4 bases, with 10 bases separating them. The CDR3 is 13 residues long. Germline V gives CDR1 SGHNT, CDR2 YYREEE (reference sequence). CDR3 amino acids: CASSLTDSYEQYF. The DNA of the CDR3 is TGTGCCAGCAGCTTAACCGACAGTTACGAGCAGTACTTC.

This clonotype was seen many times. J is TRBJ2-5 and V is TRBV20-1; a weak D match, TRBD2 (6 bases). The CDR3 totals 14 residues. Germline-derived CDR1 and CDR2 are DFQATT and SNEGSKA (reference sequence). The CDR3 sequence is CGGSVLEGTETQYF. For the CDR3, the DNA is TGCGGGGGGAGCGTCCTGGAGGGTACGGAGACCCAGTACTTC.

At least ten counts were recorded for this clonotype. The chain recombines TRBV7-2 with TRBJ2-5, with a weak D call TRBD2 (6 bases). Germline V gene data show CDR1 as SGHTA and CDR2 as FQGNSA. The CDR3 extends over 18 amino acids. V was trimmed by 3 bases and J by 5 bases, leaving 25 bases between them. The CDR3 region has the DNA TGTGCCAGCAGCTTGGGGCGTTCCGGGACTGGACCTGGGGAGACCCAGTACTTC. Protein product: CASSLGRSGTGPGETQYF.

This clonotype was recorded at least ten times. DNA for the CDR3: TGTGCCAGCAGTCCCTTGACTAGCGGGGGCTTCACAGATACGCAGTATTTT. Encoded protein: CASSPLTSGGFTDTQYF. The chain links TRBV12-3 or TRBV12-4 to TRBJ2-3; 12 bases agree with TRBD2. The CDR3 totals 17 residues. Unmatched junction bases numbered 8, after V lost 5 bases and J lost 2 bases.

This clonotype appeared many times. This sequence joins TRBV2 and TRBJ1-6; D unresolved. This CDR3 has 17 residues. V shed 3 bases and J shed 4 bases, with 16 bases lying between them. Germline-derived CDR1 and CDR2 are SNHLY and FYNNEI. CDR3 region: CASSDPLSGQYNSPLHF. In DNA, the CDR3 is TGTGCCAGCAGTGACCCCCTTAGTGGGCAGTATAATTCACCCCTCCACTTT.

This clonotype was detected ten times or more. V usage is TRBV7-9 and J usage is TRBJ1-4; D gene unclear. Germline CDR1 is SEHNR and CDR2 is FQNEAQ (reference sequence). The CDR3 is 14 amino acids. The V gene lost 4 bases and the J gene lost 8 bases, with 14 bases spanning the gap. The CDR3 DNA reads TGTGCCAGCAGCTCGGACCCGGGCGGGGAAAAACTGTTTTTT. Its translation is CASSSDPGGEKLFF. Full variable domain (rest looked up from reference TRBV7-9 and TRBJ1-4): DTGVSQNPRHKITKRGQNVTFRCDPISEHNRLYWYRQTLGQGPEFLTYFQNEAQLEKSRLLSDRFSAERPKGSFSTLEIQRTEQGDSAMYLCASSSDPGGEKLFFGSGTQLSVL.

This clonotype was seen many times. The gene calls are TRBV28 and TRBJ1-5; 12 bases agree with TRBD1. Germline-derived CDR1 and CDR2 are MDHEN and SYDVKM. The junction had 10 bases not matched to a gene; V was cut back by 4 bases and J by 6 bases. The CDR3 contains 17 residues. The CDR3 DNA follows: TGTGCCAGCAGTTCCCCCCCGGGGACAGGGGGCCCTCAGCCCCAGCATTTT. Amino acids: CASSSPPGTGGPQPQHF.

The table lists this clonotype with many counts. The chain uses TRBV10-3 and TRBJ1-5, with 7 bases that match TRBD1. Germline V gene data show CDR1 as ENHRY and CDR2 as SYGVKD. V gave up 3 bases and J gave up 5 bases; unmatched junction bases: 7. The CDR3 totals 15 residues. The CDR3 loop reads CAISDRQGLDQPQHF. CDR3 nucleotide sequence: TGTGCCATCAGTGACCGACAGGGTCTTGATCAGCCCCAGCATTTT.

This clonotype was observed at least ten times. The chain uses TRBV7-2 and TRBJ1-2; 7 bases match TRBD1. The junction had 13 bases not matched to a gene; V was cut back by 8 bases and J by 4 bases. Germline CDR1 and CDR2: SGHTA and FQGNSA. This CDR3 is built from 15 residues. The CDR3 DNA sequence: TGTGCCAGCCGCTCAGGGGGGGCGGTCGGCTATGGCTACACCTTC. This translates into CASRSGGAVGYGYTF.

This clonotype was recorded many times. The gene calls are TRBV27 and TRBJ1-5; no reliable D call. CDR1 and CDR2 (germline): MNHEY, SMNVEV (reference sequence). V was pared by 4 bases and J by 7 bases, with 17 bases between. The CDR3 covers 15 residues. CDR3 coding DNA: TGTGCCAGCAGTTCTTCCCGGAGGAGTAAGCAGCCCCAGCATTTT. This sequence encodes CASSSSRRSKQPQHF.

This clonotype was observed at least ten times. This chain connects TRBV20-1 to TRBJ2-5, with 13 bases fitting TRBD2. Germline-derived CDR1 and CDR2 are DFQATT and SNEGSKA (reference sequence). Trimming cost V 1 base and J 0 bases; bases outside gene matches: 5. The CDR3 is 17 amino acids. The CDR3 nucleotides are TGCAGTGCTAGAGGTGGGACTAGCGGGGAGTACCAAGAGACCCAGTACTTC. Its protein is CSARGGTSGEYQETQYF.

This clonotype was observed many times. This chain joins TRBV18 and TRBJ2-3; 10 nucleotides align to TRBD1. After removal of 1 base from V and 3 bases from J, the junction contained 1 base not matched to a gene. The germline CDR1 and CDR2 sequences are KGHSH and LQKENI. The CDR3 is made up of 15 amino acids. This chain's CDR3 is CASSPRTGGTDTQYF. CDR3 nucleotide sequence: TGTGCCAGCTCACCACGGACAGGGGGAACAGATACGCAGTATTTT.

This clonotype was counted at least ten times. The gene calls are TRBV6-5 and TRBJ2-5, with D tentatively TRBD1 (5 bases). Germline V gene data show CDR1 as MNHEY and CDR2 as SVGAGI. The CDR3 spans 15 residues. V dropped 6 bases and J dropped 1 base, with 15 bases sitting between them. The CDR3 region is CASRRTRTTQETQYF. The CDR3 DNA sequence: TGTGCCAGCAGGAGAACGCGGACAACCCAAGAGACCCAGTACTTC.

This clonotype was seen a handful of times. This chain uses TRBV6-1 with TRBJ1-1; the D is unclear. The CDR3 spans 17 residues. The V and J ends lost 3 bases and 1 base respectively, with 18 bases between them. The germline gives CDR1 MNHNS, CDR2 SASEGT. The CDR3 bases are TGTGCCAGCAGTGAGGTAGCCTGGTACAAACCGAACACTGAAGCTTTCTTT. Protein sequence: CASSEVAWYKPNTEAFF.